What follows describes a single T cell receptor beta chain. This CDR3 has 20 amino acids. The ends lost 4 bases at V and 0 bases at J; junction bases unmatched: 19. The germline CDR1 and CDR2 sequences are SGHNT and YYREEE (reference sequence). Libraries were prepared by immunoSEQ multiplex PCR; TCRdb keeps only in-frame clonotypes and omits some of them. Of some 95,000 clones in the sample, roughly 80% were seen once. This entry belongs to a study of memory CD4+ T cells and cytomegalovirus serostatus. The sort gate was single viable CD3+CD4+CD8-CD45RO+ cells for memory CD4+ T cells. Material: memory CD4+ T cells from blood. This receptor was identified in an adult in good health and CMV-seropositive. The J gene is TRBJ1-2, the V gene TRBV5-4; 9 bases are a match to TRBD1. The CDR3 DNA sequence: TGTGCCAGCAGCACAAAGCCGGGGGGAACGGACAGGGGAACTAACTATGGCTACACCTTC. Protein: CASSTKPGGTDRGTNYGYTF.